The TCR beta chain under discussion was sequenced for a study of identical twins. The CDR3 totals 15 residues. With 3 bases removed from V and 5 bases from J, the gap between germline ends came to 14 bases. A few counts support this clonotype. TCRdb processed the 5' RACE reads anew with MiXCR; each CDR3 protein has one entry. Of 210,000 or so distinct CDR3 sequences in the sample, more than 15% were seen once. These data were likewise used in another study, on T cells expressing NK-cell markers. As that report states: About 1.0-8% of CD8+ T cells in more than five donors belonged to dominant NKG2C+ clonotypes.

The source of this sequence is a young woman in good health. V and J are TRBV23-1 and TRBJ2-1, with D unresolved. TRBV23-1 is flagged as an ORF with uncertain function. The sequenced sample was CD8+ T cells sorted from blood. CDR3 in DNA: TGCGCCAGCAGTCAGAGTCTCGGACCCAACAATGAGCAGTTCTTC. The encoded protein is CASSQSLGPNNEQFF.